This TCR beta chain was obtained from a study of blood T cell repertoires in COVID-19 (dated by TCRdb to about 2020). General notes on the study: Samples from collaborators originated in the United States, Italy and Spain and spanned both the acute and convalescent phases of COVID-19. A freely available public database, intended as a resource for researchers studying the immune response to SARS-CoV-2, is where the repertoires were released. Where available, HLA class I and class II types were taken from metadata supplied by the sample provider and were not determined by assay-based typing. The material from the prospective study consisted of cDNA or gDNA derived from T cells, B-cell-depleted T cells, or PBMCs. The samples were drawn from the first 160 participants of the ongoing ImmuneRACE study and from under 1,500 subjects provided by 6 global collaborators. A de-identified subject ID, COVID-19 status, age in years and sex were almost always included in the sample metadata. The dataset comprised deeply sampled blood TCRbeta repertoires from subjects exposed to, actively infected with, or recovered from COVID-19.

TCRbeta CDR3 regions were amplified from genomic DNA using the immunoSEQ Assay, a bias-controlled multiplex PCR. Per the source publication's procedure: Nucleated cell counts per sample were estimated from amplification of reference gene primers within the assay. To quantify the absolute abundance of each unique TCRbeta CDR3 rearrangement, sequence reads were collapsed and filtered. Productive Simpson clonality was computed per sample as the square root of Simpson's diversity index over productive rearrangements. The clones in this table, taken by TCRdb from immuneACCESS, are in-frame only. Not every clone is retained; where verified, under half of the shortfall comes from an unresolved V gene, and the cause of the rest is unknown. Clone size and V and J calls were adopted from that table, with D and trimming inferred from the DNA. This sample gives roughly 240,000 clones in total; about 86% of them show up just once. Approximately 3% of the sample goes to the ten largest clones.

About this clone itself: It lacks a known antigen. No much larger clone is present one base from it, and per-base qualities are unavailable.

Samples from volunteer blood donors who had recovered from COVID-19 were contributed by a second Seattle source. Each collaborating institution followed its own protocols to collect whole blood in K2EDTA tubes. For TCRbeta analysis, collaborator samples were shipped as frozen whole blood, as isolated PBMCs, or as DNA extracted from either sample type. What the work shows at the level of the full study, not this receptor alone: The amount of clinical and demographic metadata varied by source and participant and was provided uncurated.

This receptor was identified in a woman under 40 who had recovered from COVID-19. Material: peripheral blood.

The DNA is TGTGCCAGCAGCCAAGGACTTTCCACAGATACGCAGTATTTT. This encodes CASSQGLSTDTQYF. The chain was built from TRBV14 and TRBJ2-3, with the D gene not clear enough to name. Trimming at the junction amounts to 1 base on V and 2 bases on J, and the germline ends lie 7 bases apart. The CDR1 and CDR2 encoded by the germline V gene are SGHDN and FVKESK. There are 14 amino acids in the CDR3, from cysteine to phenylalanine inclusive. The CDR3 DNA has 42 bases and is translated from base 1.